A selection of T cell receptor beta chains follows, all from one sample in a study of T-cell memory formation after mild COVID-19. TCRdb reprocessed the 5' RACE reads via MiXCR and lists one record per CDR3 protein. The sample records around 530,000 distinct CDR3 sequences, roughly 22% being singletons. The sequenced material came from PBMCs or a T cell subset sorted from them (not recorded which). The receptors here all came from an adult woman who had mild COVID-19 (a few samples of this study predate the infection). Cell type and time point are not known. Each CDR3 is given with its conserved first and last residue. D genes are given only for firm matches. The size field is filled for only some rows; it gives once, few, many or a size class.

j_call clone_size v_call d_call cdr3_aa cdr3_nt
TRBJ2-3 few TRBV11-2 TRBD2 CASSLGTSGGWTDTQYF TGTGCCAGCAGCCTTGGGACTAGCGGGGGGTGGACAGATACGCAGTATTTT
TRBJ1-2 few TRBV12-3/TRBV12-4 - CASSPPPGDYGYTF TGTGCCAGCAGCCCTCCTCCAGGGGATTATGGCTACACCTTC
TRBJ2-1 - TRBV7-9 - CASPPPNRDDNEQFF TGTGCCAGCCCGCCTCCGAACAGAGATGACAATGAGCAGTTCTTC
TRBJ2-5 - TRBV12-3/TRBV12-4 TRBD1 CASSPGQGREETQYF TGTGCCAGCAGTCCCGGACAGGGCCGGGAAGAGACCCAGTACTTC
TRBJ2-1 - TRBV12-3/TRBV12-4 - CASSFPPNEQFF TGTGCCAGCAGTTTCCCCCCCAATGAGCAGTTCTTC
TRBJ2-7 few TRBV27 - CASSFPNSYEQYF TGTGCCAGCAGTTTCCCCAACTCCTACGAGCAGTACTTC
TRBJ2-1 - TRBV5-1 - CASSPLAQPTYNEQFF TGCGCCAGCAGCCCCCTGGCCCAGCCGACCTACAATGAGCAGTTCTTC
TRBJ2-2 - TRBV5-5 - CASSNPGRVTGELFF TGTGCCAGCAGCAATCCGGGACGGGTCACCGGGGAGCTGTTTTTT
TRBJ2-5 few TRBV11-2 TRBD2 CASSLEASGGPYLGTQYF TGTGCCAGCAGCTTAGAGGCTAGCGGGGGGCCGTACCTGGGGACCCAGTACTTC
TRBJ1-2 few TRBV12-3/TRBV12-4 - CASRMEGELGGYTF TGTGCCAGCCGAATGGAGGGGGAATTGGGTGGCTACACCTTC
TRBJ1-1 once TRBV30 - CAWSTRGNTEAFF TGTGCCTGGAGCACCAGGGGGAACACTGAAGCTTTCTTT
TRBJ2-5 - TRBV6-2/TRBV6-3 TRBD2 CASSYSGLVLF TGTGCCAGCAGTTACTCGGGACTAGTCCTCTTC
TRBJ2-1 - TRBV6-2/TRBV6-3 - CASSYPMRYEQFF TGTGCCAGCAGTTACCCGATGAGGTATGAGCAGTTCTTC
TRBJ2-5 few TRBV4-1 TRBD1 CASSQQGAWETQYF TGCGCCAGCAGCCAGCAGGGGGCTTGGGAGACCCAGTACTTC
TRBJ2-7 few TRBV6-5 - CATGRPYEQYF TGTGCCACCGGGAGACCCTACGAGCAGTACTTC
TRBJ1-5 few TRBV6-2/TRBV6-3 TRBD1 CASSYPGGHQPQHF TGTGCCAGCAGTTACCCAGGGGGCCATCAGCCCCAGCATTTT
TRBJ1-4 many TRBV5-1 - CASSTQGRGEKLFF TGCGCCAGCAGCACGCAGGGGAGAGGAGAAAAACTGTTTTTT
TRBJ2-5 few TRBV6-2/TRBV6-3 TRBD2 CASSDSYPRGETQYF TGTGCCAGCAGCGATAGTTATCCGCGGGGGGAGACCCAGTACTTC
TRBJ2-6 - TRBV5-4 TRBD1 CASSPTGQPFSGANVLTF TGTGCCAGCAGCCCAACGGGACAGCCCTTCTCTGGGGCCAACGTCCTGACTTTC
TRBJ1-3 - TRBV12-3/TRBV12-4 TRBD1 CASSVRQGYGNTIYF TGTGCCAGCAGCGTCAGACAGGGCTATGGAAACACCATATATTTT
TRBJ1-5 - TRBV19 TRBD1 CASRTGTASNQPQHF TGTGCCAGTCGGACAGGGACAGCGAGCAATCAGCCCCAGCATTTT
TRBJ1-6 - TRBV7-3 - CASSIGHFNSPLHF TGTGCCAGCAGCATAGGACATTTCAATTCACCCCTCCACTTT
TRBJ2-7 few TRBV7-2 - CASSSYRSLTREQYF TGTGCCAGCAGCTCATATAGATCACTCACGCGCGAGCAGTACTTC
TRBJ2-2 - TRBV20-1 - CSARVGPTGELFF TGCAGTGCTAGAGTGGGCCCCACCGGGGAGCTGTTTTTT
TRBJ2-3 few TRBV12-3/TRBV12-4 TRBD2 CASSLARGSGGETDTQYF TGTGCCAGCAGTTTAGCGCGGGGTAGCGGGGGGGAGACAGATACGCAGTATTTT
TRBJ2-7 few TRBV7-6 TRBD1 CASSRWDRSYEQYF TGTGCCAGCAGCCGGTGGGACAGATCCTACGAGCAGTACTTC